This T cell receptor beta chain was captured by sequencing in a study of blood T cell repertoires in COVID-19. Study at large: The samples span acute and convalescent COVID-19 from the United States, Italy and Spain.

The authors' processing: Reference gene primer amplification gave nucleated cell count estimates. Measured with immunoSEQ multiplex PCR; TCRdb has only the in-frame clones, and not every one. V and J calls and clone size follow that table, whereas D and trimming were derived from the DNA. In the table there are 250,000 to 300,000 clones, about nine tenths of which are singletons. Living in under 30 US areas, the participants were between 18 and 89 years of age. Donors in Cohort 3 counted as recovered after two negative PCRs, clearance, or symptom resolution. This CDR3 comprises 15 residues. J gave up 4 bases and V 9 bases, and 12 bases lay outside the gene matches. Looked up from germline, CDR1 is MNHEY and CDR2 is SVGAGI.

The gene calls are TRBV6-5 and TRBJ1-1; 9 nucleotides agree with TRBD1. The TCR sequence derives from a woman aged 55-75 years who had recovered from COVID-19. The specimen sequenced was PBMCs or T cells enriched from blood (not recorded which). The CDR3 nucleotides read TGTGCCAGTTTACAGGGGGCCGTTGAAACCACTGAAGCTTTCTTT. Translated, it gives CASLQGAVETTEAFF.